The T cell receptor (beta chain) described here comes from a study of CD8 T cells in ankylosing spondylitis. Broader study findings: Within ankylosing spondylitis blood, a TCR beta motif made up of eight highly homologous variants appeared to be characteristic. Earlier studies detected some motif variants in reactive arthritis synovial fluid and blood.

Regarding this clonotype: The target antigen is unknown.

TCRdb used MiXCR to reprocess the 5' RACE reads, holding one entry per CDR3 protein. This sample carries roughly 700,000 distinct CDR3 sequences, roughly 19% of them seen once, and the ten largest clones take 19%. Germline CDR1 and CDR2: SGDLS and YYNGEE. The trim removed 0 bases at V and 8 bases at J, leaving 7 bases unmatched. This CDR3 has 15 residues. The TCR comes from a male donor with ankylosing spondylitis. This chain uses TRBV9 with TRBJ2-1; 8 bases are a match to TRBD2. Input material: blood, either unsorted or a sorted T cell fraction (not recorded which). CDR3 in amino acids: CASSVDGRAIDEQFF. The CDR3 region has the DNA TGTGCCAGCAGCGTAGACGGGAGGGCTATCGATGAGCAGTTCTTC.